The source of this T cell receptor (beta chain) is a study of blood T cell repertoires in COVID-19. V was shortened by 1 base and J by 2 bases, with 6 bases between the two germline ends. The germline CDR1 and CDR2 sequences are SGHTA and FQGTGA. The CDR3 is made up of 14 amino acids. The authors' processing: From reference gene primer amplification, estimates of nucleated cell counts were derived. Assay: immunoSEQ multiplex PCR; the TCRdb copy retains only in-frame clones and omits some. V and J calls and clone size are given by that table; D and trimming were obtained from the DNA. The sample contains 120,000 to 150,000 clones, roughly 89% of which appear only once.

Source material: peripheral blood. The clonotype was recovered from a woman aged 50 to 60 with acute or convalescent COVID-19. The chain has TRBV7-3 and TRBJ2-1, with D uncertain. CDR3 bases: TGTGCCAGCAGCTTAAGTTCAACCTACAATGAGCAGTTCTTC. It encodes CASSLSSTYNEQFF.